These 30 T cell receptor beta chains were all obtained from the same sample, sequenced in a study of identical twins. Each CDR3 protein gets one entry after TCRdb re-called the 5' RACE reads with MiXCR. The table records some 600,000 distinct CDR3 sequences, 7.1% of them present only once. These data were also reused for a study on yellow fever vaccine responses in identical twins.

The sequenced material came from PBMCs. The source is a woman younger than 30 in good health.

Comments on this clonotype: A read error is possible here, since a much larger clone lies one base away. This chain joins TRBV2 and TRBJ2-7; TRBD1 is a possible D gene (5 bases). V shed 4 bases and J shed 6 bases, with 7 bases lying between them. Germline V lookup: CDR1 SNHLY, CDR2 FYNNEI. The CDR3 runs to 11 residues. CDR3 DNA: TGTGCCAGCAGTGTCAGGGCCGAGCAGTACTTC. It specifies CASSVRAEQYF.

The CDR3 is CASGLAPSGGAGELFF. For the CDR3, the DNA is TGTGCTAGTGGTTTGGCCCCTAGCGGGGGGGCCGGGGAGCTGTTTTTT. The V and J genes are TRBV12-5 and TRBJ2-2, with 12 nucleotides matching TRBD2. Per germline, CDR1 LGHNT and CDR2 FRNRAP. The CDR3 sequence is 16 residues long. Trimming cost V 1 base and J 6 bases; bases outside gene matches: 3.

This clonotype was seen repeatedly, ten times or more. This CDR3 is CASSQVGQSEAFF. The CDR3 DNA follows: TGTGCCAGCAGCCAAGTTGGACAATCAGAAGCTTTCTTT. The chain has TRBV3-1 and TRBJ1-1, with a possible D match to TRBD1 (5 bases). This CDR3 contains 13 residues. The V end lost 1 base, the J end lost 8 bases, and 11 bases lay between the germline ends. Germline V lookup: CDR1 LGHDT, CDR2 YNNKEL (reference sequence).

There are many counts of this clonotype. V gene TRBV5-1 combines with J gene TRBJ2-1, with 11 bases identical to TRBD1. The V segment lost 3 bases and the J segment 2 bases; nucleotides outside the gene matches: 13. Germline V gives CDR1 SGHRS, CDR2 YFSETQ. CDR3 length equals 19 residues. The CDR3 region is CASSSTGTGGFIAYNEQFF. In DNA form, the CDR3 reads TGCGCCAGCAGCTCCACCGGGACAGGGGGGTTTATTGCCTACAATGAGCAGTTCTTC.

The table lists this clonotype with many counts. This CDR3 reads CSVALRELGRGTQYF. CDR3 nucleotides: TGCAGCGTTGCCTTGCGGGAGTTGGGGCGAGGTACGCAGTATTTT. The rearrangement joins TRBV29-1 to TRBJ2-3, with TRBD2 matching 7 bases. V trimming: 4 bases; J trimming: 8 bases; junction bases outside the gene matches: 15. Per the germline V gene, CDR1 is SQVTM and CDR2 is ANQGSEA. The CDR3 contains 15 residues.

There are a few counts of this clonotype. The chain combines TRBV12-3 or TRBV12-4 with TRBJ2-3; 13 bases line up with TRBD2. The V and J ends lost 6 bases and 7 bases, in that order; junction bases with no gene match: 7. This CDR3 region has 15 residues. The CDR3 here is CASRRTSGSLNTQYF. The CDR3 DNA reads as TGTGCCAGCAGGCGGACTAGCGGGAGTTTGAATACGCAGTATTTT.

In this sample, this clonotype turned up a few times. The chain has TRBV10-3 and TRBJ1-1; TRBD1 is a possible D gene (5 bases). V lost 3 bases and J 0 bases, leaving 17 bases between the germline ends. CDR3 length: 17 residues. From germline, CDR1 is ENHRY and CDR2 SYGVKD. The CDR3 loop reads CAISEGELLNMNTEAFF. CDR3 sequence (DNA): TGTGCCATCAGTGAAGGGGAGTTACTAAATATGAACACTGAAGCTTTCTTT.

This clonotype was found a few times. The chain is built from TRBV10-3 and TRBJ2-7; weak D call: TRBD1 (5 bases). This CDR3 comprises 13 residues. The V and J ends lost 8 bases and 2 bases respectively, with 13 bases between them. Per germline, CDR1 ENHRY and CDR2 SYGVKD. In nucleotides, the CDR3 is TGTGCCATCGGTTTGACAGAAGCCTACGAGCAGTACTTC. Protein product: CAIGLTEAYEQYF.

The chain uses TRBV5-1 and TRBJ1-1, with TRBD1 as a possible D gene (5 bases). The CDR3 runs 14 residues. V was trimmed by 1 base and J by 3 bases, leaving 10 bases between them. CDR1 is SGHRS, CDR2 YFSETQ, per germline. DNA for the CDR3: TGCGCCAGCAGCTTGAGGTTCAGGGACACTGAAGCTTTCTTT. Translation gives CASSLRFRDTEAFF.

This clonotype was recorded a few times. J is TRBJ2-2 and V is TRBV14, with 8 bases identical to TRBD1. The CDR3 consists of 15 residues. Germline loops: CDR1 SGHDN, CDR2 FVKESK. Unmatched junction bases numbered 10, after V lost 5 bases and J lost 8 bases. Written as DNA, the CDR3 is TGTGCCAGCAGCACCCGGACAGGGTCAAGTGGGGAGCTGTTTTTT. Protein: CASSTRTGSSGELFF. The full variable domain, its missing parts supplied by reference TRBV14 and TRBJ2-2, is EAGVTQFPSHSVIEKGQTVTLRCDPISGHDNLYWYRRVMGKEIKFLLHFVKESKQDESGMPNNRFLAERTGGTYSTLKVQPAELEDSGVYFCASSTRTGSSGELFFGEGSRLTVL.

Only a few counts were recorded for this clonotype. This chain joins TRBV5-1 and TRBJ2-5; D is perhaps TRBD1 (6 bases). Per germline, CDR1 SGHRS and CDR2 YFSETQ. The CDR3 totals 15 residues. With 4 bases removed from V and 5 bases from J, the gap between germline ends came to 18 bases. The CDR3, as DNA: TGCGCCAGCAGCCAGAGGACAGCAGTCAGGGAGACCCAGTACTTC. Protein: CASSQRTAVRETQYF.

This clonotype was seen ten or more times. V usage is TRBV5-1 and J usage is TRBJ2-3; 14 bases fit TRBD2. The CDR3 extends over 18 amino acids. Germline loops: CDR1 SGHRS, CDR2 YFSETQ. V lost 4 bases and J lost 2; bases outside the gene matches: 9. This CDR3 reads CASSGSGTSGRTTDTQYF. The CDR3 DNA reads TGCGCCAGCAGCGGATCCGGGACTAGCGGGAGAACCACAGATACGCAGTATTTT.

This clonotype was seen a handful of times. The chain uses TRBV3-1 and TRBJ2-1; D is possibly TRBD2 (6 bases). Trimming pared 7 bases from V and 7 bases from J, leaving 20 bases between. Germline V gives CDR1 LGHDT, CDR2 YNNKEL (reference sequence). This CDR3 is 15 amino acids long. The CDR3 DNA is TGTGCCAGCACCTATTCGACGGGAGATGAGAATGAGCAGTTCTTC. It specifies CASTYSTGDENEQFF.

The rearrangement joins TRBV5-4 to TRBJ2-2; 7 nucleotides align to TRBD1. The CDR3 covers 16 residues. V was clipped by 3 bases and J by 3 bases; unmatched bases: 8. Germline V gene data show CDR1 as SGHNT and CDR2 as YYREEE (reference sequence). CDR3 amino acids: CASSWGGDSYTGELFF. Written as DNA, the CDR3 is TGTGCCAGCAGCTGGGGTGGGGACAGCTACACCGGGGAGCTGTTTTTT.

J is TRBJ2-5 and V is TRBV20-1; D not resolved. Trimming pared 6 bases from V and 1 base from J, leaving 18 bases between. Germline V gives CDR1 DFQATT, CDR2 SNEGSKA (reference sequence). The CDR3 runs 15 residues. The CDR3 DNA follows: TGCAGTGCCCCCCCCGGCGGCAGGAGCCAAGAGACCCAGTACTTC. Its protein is CSAPPGGRSQETQYF.

The chain employs TRBV29-1 and TRBJ1-1; TRBD1 matches at 7 bases. This CDR3 comprises 15 residues. In germline, CDR1 is SQVTM, CDR2 ANQGSEA. The V and J ends lost 5 bases and 1 base, in that order; junction bases with no gene match: 10. The chain's CDR3 is CSVQGQKIWNTEAFF. CDR3 coding DNA: TGCAGCGTTCAGGGACAGAAGATTTGGAACACTGAAGCTTTCTTT.

This clonotype was counted at least ten times. The chain links TRBV10-3 to TRBJ2-5, with D uncertain. The CDR3 covers 15 residues. The germline V gene has CDR1 ENHRY and CDR2 SYGVKD. Between the trimmed V and J ends, which lost 3 bases and 5 bases, there was a span of 16 bases. The CDR3 DNA is TGTGCCATCAGTGAACCCCCGGGTTACGCGGAGACCCAGTACTTC. Translated: CAISEPPGYAETQYF.

This sequence joins TRBV2 and TRBJ2-3; 7 bases fit TRBD2. The CDR3 consists of 14 residues. The ends lost 8 bases at V and 1 base at J; junction bases unmatched: 6. Germline loops: CDR1 SNHLY, CDR2 FYNNEI. CDR3 loop: CASYGRGGTDTQYF. DNA for the CDR3: TGTGCCAGCTATGGTCGGGGGGGCACAGATACGCAGTATTTT.

The genes are TRBV4-2 and TRBJ2-3; 9 nucleotides match TRBD1. The CDR3 is 17 residues long. Losses at the gene ends were 0 bases for V and 6 bases for J; bases not matched to a gene: 10. Germline V gene sequence: CDR1 LGHNA, CDR2 YNFKEQ. This CDR3 is CASSQDEGTGWVDTQYF. CDR3 in DNA: TGTGCCAGCAGCCAAGATGAGGGGACAGGGTGGGTGGATACGCAGTATTTT.

Ten or more counts support this clonotype. The J gene is TRBJ1-1, the V gene TRBV4-1; D possibly corresponds to TRBD1 (5 bases). Germline CDR1 reads MGHRA; CDR2 reads YSYEKL. V was trimmed by 0 bases and J by 8 bases, leaving 13 bases between them. This CDR3 has 14 amino acids. The CDR3 protein is CASSQESRGEEAFF. CDR3 bases: TGCGCCAGCAGCCAAGAATCTAGGGGAGAAGAAGCTTTCTTT.

This clonotype was seen more than once but under ten times. The chain employs TRBV10-3 and TRBJ2-1; TRBD2 might be the D (5 bases). Trimming pared 3 bases from V and 0 bases from J, leaving 12 bases between. Germline V gene data show CDR1 as ENHRY and CDR2 as SYGVKD. The CDR3 sequence is 16 residues long. The CDR3 DNA reads as TGTGCCATCAGTGAAGAACTAGAGAGCTCCTACAATGAGCAGTTCTTC. It specifies CAISEELESSYNEQFF.

This clonotype was recorded many times. The CDR3 coding sequence is TGTGCCAGCAGTGCCCTGAAAATCACAGATACGCAGTATTTT. Translating it yields CASSALKITDTQYF. This chain joins TRBV12-3 or TRBV12-4 and TRBJ2-3; no reliable D call. The CDR3 has 14 amino acids. V gave up 5 bases and J gave up 2 bases, with 11 bases separating them.

The table lists this clonotype with many counts. As DNA, the CDR3 is TGTGCCAGCAGTTTGGGGGGACAGCGCAATTCACCCCTCCACTTT. Protein: CASSLGGQRNSPLHF. V and J are TRBV12-3 or TRBV12-4 and TRBJ1-6, with TRBD1 matching over 7 bases. The CDR3 covers 15 residues. J lost 7 bases, V lost 3 bases, and 6 bases had no gene match.

The V call is TRBV29-1, the J call TRBJ1-2; D might be TRBD1 (5 bases). This CDR3 comprises 11 residues. The germline gives CDR1 SQVTM, CDR2 ANQGSEA. V was trimmed by 4 bases and J by 6 bases, leaving 9 bases between them. For the CDR3, the DNA is TGCAGCGTTGCAGGGAGTGATGGCTACACCTTC. It translates to CSVAGSDGYTF. Full variable domain (rest looked up from reference TRBV29-1 and TRBJ1-2): SAVISQKPSRDICQRGTSLTIQCQVDSQVTMMFWYRQQPGQSLTLIATANQGSEATYESGFVIDKFPISRPNLTFSTLTVSNMSPEDSSIYLCSVAGSDGYTFGSGTRLTVV.

The sample holds a few counts of this clonotype. The chain joins TRBV7-9 to TRBJ1-1; D is unresolved. CDR1 is SEHNR and CDR2 is FQNEAQ in the germline V gene (reference sequence). The CDR3 spans 12 residues. V lost 5 bases to trimming and J lost 10 bases, with 14 bases between them. CDR3 loop: CASSPNGYLAFF. The DNA of the CDR3 is TGTGCCAGCAGCCCCAATGGTTATTTAGCTTTCTTT.

This clonotype was detected many times. The V call is TRBV11-1, the J call TRBJ2-6, with no clear D. Germline V gene sequence: CDR1 SGHAT, CDR2 FQDESV (reference sequence). This CDR3 region has 17 residues. Trimming left V 0 bases short and J 1 base short, with 10 bases between. CDR3 loop: CASSLARYTSGANVLTF. The DNA for the CDR3 is TGTGCCAGCAGCTTAGCGAGATACACATCTGGGGCCAACGTCCTGACTTTC.

The rearrangement links TRBV4-1 to TRBJ1-3; D possibly corresponds to TRBD1 (5 bases). Trimming took off 0 bases at V and 4 bases at J, with 13 bases between the two ends. The germline V gene has CDR1 MGHRA and CDR2 YSYEKL. The CDR3 consists of 16 residues. Written as DNA, the CDR3 is TGCGCCAGCAGCCAAGACTCCGGGGCCCCCGGAAACACCATATATTTT. Amino acid sequence: CASSQDSGAPGNTIYF.

This clonotype was seen a few times. The CDR3 reads CSANRGQLTTQETQYF. In nucleotides, the CDR3 is TGCAGCGCTAACAGGGGTCAGCTCACGACACAAGAGACCCAGTACTTC. This chain uses TRBV29-1 with TRBJ2-5; 7 nucleotides match TRBD1. This CDR3 comprises 16 residues. V shed 7 bases and J 2 bases; nucleotides not matched to a gene: 16. Germline V gene data show CDR1 as SQVTM and CDR2 as ANQGSEA.

This clonotype was seen only a few times. The J gene is TRBJ1-2, the V gene TRBV5-1; 7 nucleotides match TRBD1. The CDR3 sequence is 13 residues long. V trimming: 4 bases; J trimming: 4 bases; junction bases outside the gene matches: 4. Germline V gives CDR1 SGHRS, CDR2 YFSETQ. The CDR3 bases are TGCGCCAGCAGCATGACAGGGATCTATGGCTACACCTTC. Translation: CASSMTGIYGYTF. The variable domain in full, with the rest retrieved from reference TRBV5-1 and TRBJ1-2, is KAGVTQTPRYLIKTRGQQVTLSCSPISGHRSVSWYQQTPGQGLQFLFEYFSETQRNKGNFPGRFSGRQFSNSRSEMNVSTLELGDSALYLCASSMTGIYGYTFGSGTRLTVV.

There are many counts of this clonotype. The chain links TRBV29-1 to TRBJ2-7, with D possibly being TRBD2 (6 bases). V dropped 4 bases and J dropped 5 bases, with 15 bases sitting between them. Germline CDR1 and CDR2: SQVTM and ANQGSEA. This CDR3 has 13 residues. The DNA for the CDR3 is TGCAGCGTTGTTGGAGGGTCCCAACACGAGCAGTACTTC. The encoded protein is CSVVGGSQHEQYF.